Listed below are T cell receptor beta chains from one sample, sequenced in a study of OX40 agonist ivuxolimab in advanced cancers. The protocol was immunoSEQ multiplex PCR, while the TCRdb copy is restricted to in-frame clones and leaves out a portion. Of tens of thousands of clones listed, 80% to 85% were seen once; the top ten hold 3.5% to 5%. The specimen was CD4+ or CD8+ T cells sorted from blood, collected in a trial of the OX40 agonist ivuxolimab. All receptors come from an adult with an advanced solid tumor such as melanoma, head and neck, liver or kidney cancer. CDR3s include the opening cysteine and the closing phenylalanine or tryptophan. A D gene is named only where the DNA matches it firmly. The size field is filled for only some rows; it gives once, few, many or a size class.

V gene	J gene	clone size	D gene	CDR3 protein	CDR3 DNA
TRBV4-1	TRBJ1-4	.	.	CASSQDGRGYEKLFF	TGCGCCAGCAGCCAAGACGGCAGGGGCTATGAAAAACTGTTTTTT
TRBV6-1	TRBJ2-5	.	.	CASRALGPFQETQYF	TGTGCCAGCAGGGCCCTGGGGCCTTTTCAAGAGACCCAGTACTTC
TRBV2	TRBJ1-2	.	.	CASSDPVYGYTF	TGTGCCAGCAGTGATCCCGTATATGGCTACACCTTC
TRBV7-2	TRBJ1-4	.	.	CASSLGAGREKLFF	TGTGCCAGCAGCTTAGGCGCAGGGAGAGAAAAACTGTTTTTT
TRBV9	TRBJ2-5	.	TRBD2	CASSPGTSGSETQYF	TGTGCCAGCAGCCCCGGGACTAGCGGGAGCGAGACCCAGTACTTC
TRBV25-1	TRBJ2-7	.	TRBD1	CASSEWGQAYEQYF	TGTGCCAGCAGTGAATGGGGACAGGCCTACGAGCAGTACTTC
TRBV7-2	TRBJ1-3	.	.	CASSFLQTSSGNTIYF	TGTGCCAGCAGCTTTTTACAGACTAGCTCTGGAAACACCATATATTTT
TRBV2	TRBJ1-2	.	.	CASRGQGDGYTF	TGTGCCAGCAGAGGGCAAGGGGATGGCTACACCTTC
TRBV28	TRBJ2-1	.	.	CAILPGGAHYNEQFF	TGTGCCATCCTACCGGGTGGGGCCCACTACAATGAGCAGTTCTTC
TRBV4-1	TRBJ2-3	.	TRBD1	CASSQTGLGPDTQYF	TGCGCCAGCAGCCAGACAGGGTTGGGCCCAGATACGCAGTATTTT
TRBV9	TRBJ2-1	.	TRBD1	CASSPNPGTGGRNEQFF	TGTGCCAGCAGCCCTAACCCAGGGACAGGGGGCCGGAATGAGCAGTTCTTC
TRBV5-1	TRBJ2-1	.	TRBD2	CASSLAGGVYNEQFF	TGCGCCAGCAGCTTGGCTGGGGGGGTATACAATGAGCAGTTCTTC
TRBV5-1	TRBJ1-1	.	TRBD1	CASSRRTGGASSEAFF	TGCGCCAGCAGCCGGAGGACAGGGGGCGCGAGCTCTGAAGCTTTCTTT
TRBV27	TRBJ2-2	.	.	CASRNHRDTGELFF	TGTGCCAGCAGAAATCACCGGGACACCGGGGAGCTGTTTTTT
TRBV6-1	TRBJ2-7	.	.	CAASTIHFEHF	TGTGCCGCATCCACAATACACTTCGAGCACTTC
TRBV5-1	TRBJ2-7	.	.	CASSLRASAYEQYF	TGCGCCAGCAGCTTACGGGCGAGCGCCTACGAGCAGTACTTC
TRBV30	TRBJ1-2	.	.	CAWSDRNNYGYTF	TGTGCCTGGAGTGACAGGAATAACTATGGCTACACCTTC
TRBV19	TRBJ1-5	.	.	CATQPRGDNQPQHF	TGTGCCACCCAACCTCGGGGTGACAATCAGCCCCAGCATTTT
TRBV12-5	TRBJ1-2	.	TRBD1	CASGLVVLRTGPYGYTF	TGTGCTAGTGGTTTGGTAGTCCTCCGGACAGGGCCCTATGGCTACACCTTC
TRBV2	TRBJ1-5	.	.	CASRETGLLNQPQHF	TGTGCCAGCAGAGAGACAGGTTTGCTTAATCAGCCCCAGCATTTT
TRBV2	TRBJ1-4	.	.	CASIWGTVTTNEKLFF	TGTGCCAGCATTTGGGGGACTGTTACAACTAATGAAAAACTGTTTTTT
TRBV7-2	TRBJ2-5	.	.	CASSIPGETQYF	TGTGCCAGCAGCATTCCAGGGGAGACCCAGTACTTC
TRBV5-1	TRBJ1-2	.	.	CASSLDSPGDGYTF	TGCGCCAGCAGCTTGGACTCGCCGGGGGATGGCTACACCTTC
TRBV25-1	TRBJ1-1	.	.	CATVVLGGTEAFF	TGTGCCACCGTGGTCCTAGGAGGTACTGAAGCTTTCTTT
TRBV2	TRBJ1-4	.	.	CASRWRGTATNEKLFF	TGTGCCAGCAGGTGGAGGGGGACTGCAACTAATGAAAAACTGTTTTTT
TRBV5-1	TRBJ2-7	.	.	CASSWASTSEQYF	TGCGCCAGCAGCTGGGCATCGACCAGCGAGCAGTACTTC
TRBV5-1	TRBJ2-5	.	.	CASSSRGTQKEGTQYF	TGCGCCAGCAGCTCGAGAGGGACTCAAAAGGAGGGGACCCAGTACTTC
TRBV6-1	TRBJ2-5	.	.	CASSFQGGKETQYF	TGTGCCAGCAGTTTTCAGGGGGGGAAAGAGACCCAGTACTTC
TRBV10-3	TRBJ1-4	once	.	CAISDWTGGEKLFF	TGTGCCATCAGTGATTGGACCGGGGGTGAAAAACTGTTTTTT
TRBV6-5	TRBJ1-2	few	.	CASSLLSSVRDGYTF	TGTGCCAGCAGCCTACTCTCGTCCGTGAGGGATGGCTACACCTTC
TRBV7-9	TRBJ2-5	.	.	CASSLGGDQETQYF	TGTGCCAGCAGCTTAGGGGGGGACCAAGAGACCCAGTACTTC
TRBV2	TRBJ2-5	.	.	CASSEARGGETQYF	TGTGCCAGCAGTGAAGCGCGTGGGGGAGAGACCCAGTACTTC
TRBV2	TRBJ1-1	.	.	CASSPTRDTEAFF	TGTGCCAGCAGTCCTACACGGGACACTGAAGCTTTCTTT
TRBV6-1	TRBJ1-3	.	.	CASSEWGALGNTIYF	TGTGCCAGCAGTGAGTGGGGGGCCCTCGGAAACACCATATATTTT
TRBV6-1	TRBJ2-5	.	TRBD1	CASSLGQVQETQYF	TGTGCCAGCAGCTTGGGACAGGTCCAAGAGACCCAGTACTTC
TRBV29-1	TRBJ2-7	.	.	CSVEEAGVEQYF	TGCAGCGTTGAAGAGGCAGGGGTCGAGCAGTACTTC
TRBV28	TRBJ1-2	.	.	CASSSSDGDGYTF	TGTGCCAGCAGTTCGAGCGACGGAGATGGCTACACCTTC
TRBV7-2	TRBJ2-7	.	TRBD1	CASSLPGTGLTRSYEQYF	TGTGCCAGCAGCTTACCCGGGACAGGGCTTACCCGCTCCTACGAGCAGTACTTC
TRBV27	TRBJ2-3	.	TRBD2	CASSGLAVNTDTQYF	TGTGCCAGCAGCGGGCTAGCGGTCAACACAGATACGCAGTATTTT
TRBV5-8	TRBJ2-3	.	.	CASSYGPTNTQYF	TGTGCCAGCAGCTATGGACCTACCAATACGCAGTATTTT
TRBV12-5	TRBJ2-3	once	TRBD2	CASGLVRLAGEADTQYF	TGTGCTAGTGGTTTGGTAAGGCTAGCGGGGGAGGCAGATACGCAGTATTTT
TRBV12-5	TRBJ2-2	.	.	CASGSGILDTGELFF	TGTGCTAGTGGTTCCGGGATTCTGGACACCGGGGAGCTGTTTTTT